Listed below are T cell receptor beta chains from one sample, sequenced in a study of T cell responses to AZD1222 COVID-19 vaccine. Produced via immunoSEQ multiplex PCR; TCRdb's table is partial and in-frame only. The sample lists about 270,000 clones; almost 95% were seen once. This material consisted of peripheral blood, taken 28 days after the second AZD1222 dose. Every receptor here comes from an adult who received the AZD1222 COVID-19 vaccine. The CDR3 runs from the conserved cysteine through the conserved F or W. A D gene is named only where the DNA matches it firmly. Clone size is stated in some rows and not others, as once, few, many or a class when expanded.

v_gene	d_gene	len	j_gene	abundance	CDR3aa	CDR3nt
TRBV7-2	-	12	TRBJ1-6	-	CASRLGVSPLHF	TGTGCCAGCAGACTAGGGGTTTCACCCCTCCACTTT
TRBV19	TRBD2	15	TRBJ2-1	-	CASSTGLAGYNEQFF	TGTGCCAGTAGTACCGGACTAGCGGGGTACAATGAGCAGTTCTTC
TRBV7-3	-	17	TRBJ1-1	-	CASSRSTGGRGVAEAFF	TGTGCCAGCAGCCGATCGACAGGAGGGAGGGGGGTGGCTGAAGCTTTCTTT
TRBV7-9	TRBD2	15	TRBJ2-7	-	CASSPREREPYEQYF	TGTGCCAGCAGCCCCCGAGAGCGGGAGCCCTACGAGCAGTACTTC
TRBV11-3	TRBD2	16	TRBJ2-3	-	CASSPGTSGGPDTQYF	TGTGCCAGCAGCCCTGGGACTAGCGGGGGCCCAGATACGCAGTATTTT
TRBV11-2	-	12	TRBJ2-2	few	CASSFEVGELFF	TGTGCCAGCAGCTTCGAAGTCGGGGAGCTGTTTTTT
TRBV10-3	-	15	TRBJ2-7	-	CAISESQGTGYEQYF	TGTGCCATCAGTGAGTCGCAAGGGACGGGCTACGAGCAGTACTTC
TRBV27	-	14	TRBJ1-3	-	CASSPGTGGNTIYF	TGTGCCAGCAGTCCGGGGACTGGGGGAAACACCATATATTTT
TRBV10-2	-	15	TRBJ1-5	once	CASSGPRGGNQPQHF	TGCGCCAGCAGTGGGCCACGGGGGGGCAATCAGCCCCAGCATTTT
TRBV6-5	-	15	TRBJ1-2	-	CASSSGGSVMGGYTF	TGTGCCAGCAGCTCCGGGGGATCAGTTATGGGTGGCTACACCTTC
TRBV2	TRBD1	15	TRBJ1-4	-	CASRGGGQGAEKLFF	TGTGCCAGCAGGGGGGGCGGACAGGGAGCTGAAAAACTGTTTTTT
TRBV28	-	13	TRBJ2-3	-	CASTGSWTDTQYF	TGTGCCAGCACAGGGAGTTGGACAGATACGCAGTATTTT
TRBV6-1	-	15	TRBJ2-4	-	CASSEGVSRMDIQYF	TGTGCCAGCAGTGAGGGGGTGTCGAGGATGGACATTCAGTACTTC
TRBV12-3/TRBV12-4	-	13	TRBJ2-1	-	CASSLIYPEEQFF	TGTGCCAGCAGTTTGATTTATCCGGAGGAGCAGTTCTTC
TRBV7-2	-	15	TRBJ2-2	-	CASSFRWTLNGELFF	TGTGCCAGCAGCTTTCGTTGGACATTAAACGGGGAGCTGTTTTTT
TRBV4-1	TRBD2	16	TRBJ2-5	-	CASSQEERAGGETQYF	TGCGCCAGCAGCCAAGAAGAGAGGGCGGGAGGGGAGACCCAGTACTTC
TRBV5-5	-	14	TRBJ2-7	-	CASSPRGTTYEQYF	TGTGCCAGCAGCCCCCGGGGCACCACCTACGAGCAGTACTTC
TRBV7-2	-	14	TRBJ1-5	-	CASSSTGRNQPQHF	TGTGCCAGCAGCTCAACAGGGCGCAATCAGCCCCAGCATTTT
TRBV5-8	TRBD1	15	TRBJ2-7	-	CASSFVPGQAYEQYF	TGTGCCAGCAGCTTTGTTCCGGGACAGGCCTACGAGCAGTACTTC
TRBV28	TRBD2	14	TRBJ2-1	-	CASSPGLAGARGFF	TGTGCCAGCAGTCCGGGACTAGCGGGGGCCCGGGGGTTCTTC
TRBV7-2	TRBD1	16	TRBJ1-4	-	CASSLGQGATNEKLFF	TGTGCCAGCAGCCTCGGACAGGGAGCAACTAATGAAAAACTGTTTTTT
TRBV7-9	-	12	TRBJ1-1	-	CASSQDSFEAFF	TGTGCCAGCAGCCAGGACAGTTTTGAAGCTTTCTTT